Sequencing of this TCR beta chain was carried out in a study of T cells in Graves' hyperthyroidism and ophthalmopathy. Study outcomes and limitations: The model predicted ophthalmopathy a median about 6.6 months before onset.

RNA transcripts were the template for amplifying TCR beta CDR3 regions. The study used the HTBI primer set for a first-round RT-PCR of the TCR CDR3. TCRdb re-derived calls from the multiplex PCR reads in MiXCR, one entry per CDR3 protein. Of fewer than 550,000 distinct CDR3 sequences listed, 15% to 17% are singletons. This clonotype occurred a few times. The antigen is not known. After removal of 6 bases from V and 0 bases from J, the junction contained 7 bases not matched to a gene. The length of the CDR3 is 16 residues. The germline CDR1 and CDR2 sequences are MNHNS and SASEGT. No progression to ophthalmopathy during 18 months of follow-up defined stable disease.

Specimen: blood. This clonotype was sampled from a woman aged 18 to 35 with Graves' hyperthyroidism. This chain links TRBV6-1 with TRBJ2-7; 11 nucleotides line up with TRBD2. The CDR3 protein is CASRRTGTSGSYEQYF. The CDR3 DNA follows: TGTGCCAGCAGGCGAACCGGGACTAGCGGCTCCTACGAGCAGTACTTC.